One and the same sample provided the 9 T cell receptor beta chains below, sequenced in a study of siplizumab effects on memory and regulatory T cells. The table came from immunoSEQ multiplex PCR; TCRdb's copy has only in-frame clones and leaves some out. This sample yields about 120,000 clones, of which roughly 94% are seen a single time; about 1.8% belongs to the top ten. Sequencing used non-Treg CD4+ T cells sorted from blood. These receptors all come from a human donor in good health.

The chain combines TRBV29-1 with TRBJ1-3, with D unclear. Trimming shortened V by 4 bases and J by 0 bases, and 4 bases separated the two germline ends. This CDR3 spans 12 amino acids. Germline V gene lookup returns CDR1 SQVTM and CDR2 ANQGSEA. The CDR3 region is CSVGHSGNTIYF. DNA of the CDR3: TGCAGCGTTGGGCACTCTGGAAACACCATATATTTT.

The V call is TRBV6-5, the J call TRBJ2-7; D perhaps matches TRBD2 (6 bases). Trimming cost V 5 bases and J 3 bases, with 14 bases left between them. CDR3 size: 14 residues. Germline V gene sequence: CDR1 MNHEY, CDR2 SVGAGI. The CDR3, as DNA: TGTGCCAGCAGTAACCGGGACTCTCGCTACGAGCAGTACTTC. Protein: CASSNRDSRYEQYF.

This chain links TRBV7-9 with TRBJ1-4; maybe TRBD1 (6 bases). The V gene's germline CDR1 is SEHNR and CDR2 FQNEAQ (reference sequence). The CDR3 extends over 13 amino acids. Trimming took off 6 bases at V and 8 bases at J, with 13 bases between the two ends. The CDR3, as DNA: TGTGCCAGCAGTACAGGGATAGGGGAAAAACTGTTTTTT. Residues: CASSTGIGEKLFF.

The V gene is TRBV10-3, the J gene TRBJ2-7; D gene unclear. Germline lookup yields CDR1 ENHRY and CDR2 SYGVKD. The CDR3 is 14 residues long. V dropped 11 bases and J dropped 2 bases, with 19 bases sitting between them. DNA for the CDR3: TGTGCCCCAGACCCCCCGGGCTGGGCCTACGAGCAGTACTTC. Its protein product is CAPDPPGWAYEQYF.

This chain connects TRBV7-2 to TRBJ1-2; D is unclear. V was trimmed by 1 base and J by 5 bases, leaving 11 bases between them. CDR3 length: 14 residues. The germline V gene has CDR1 SGHTA and CDR2 FQGNSA. The chain's CDR3 is CASSLDTGGYGYTF. In DNA form, the CDR3 reads TGTGCCAGCAGCTTAGATACTGGCGGATATGGCTACACCTTC. Supplemented by reference TRBV7-2 and TRBJ1-2, the full variable domain reads GAGVSQSPSNKVTEKGKDVELRCDPISGHTALYWYRQSLGQGLEFLIYFQGNSAPDKSGLPSDRFSAERTGGSVSTLTIQRTQQEDSAVYLCASSLDTGGYGYTFGSGTRLTVV.

The chain joins TRBV27 to TRBJ1-2, with a tentative D call TRBD1 (6 bases). Germline-derived CDR1 and CDR2 are MNHEY and SMNVEV (reference sequence). The V end was cut by 2 bases, the J end by 5 bases, with 9 bases between. This CDR3 spans 13 amino acids. The CDR3, as DNA: TGTGCCAGCAGTTTACTCACAGGGTATGGCTACACCTTC. Protein product: CASSLLTGYGYTF.

The DNA for the CDR3 is TGTGCCAGCTCACCAACCTCAGGGAACAATGAGCAGTTCTTC. It specifies CASSPTSGNNEQFF. V usage is TRBV18 and J usage is TRBJ2-1, with D tentatively TRBD1 (5 bases). Trimming pared 2 bases from V and 5 bases from J, leaving 10 bases between. CDR1 is KGHSH and CDR2 is LQKENI in the germline V gene. The CDR3 has 14 amino acids.

The chain links TRBV2 to TRBJ2-5; a weak D match, TRBD1 (5 bases). The germline gives CDR1 SNHLY, CDR2 FYNNEI. The V end lost 3 bases, the J end lost 1 base, and 6 bases lay between the germline ends. The CDR3 consists of 13 residues. The CDR3 DNA sequence: TGTGCCAGCAGTGACAGGGTCCAAGAGACCCAGTACTTC. Encoded protein: CASSDRVQETQYF.

V is TRBV7-9 and J is TRBJ2-7; the D gene is possibly TRBD1 (6 bases). V was cut by 1 base and J by 7 bases, with 17 bases left in between. This CDR3 comprises 15 residues. The germline gives CDR1 SEHNR, CDR2 FQNEAQ (reference sequence). The DNA of the CDR3 is TGTGCCAGCAGCTTAGATGTTGGGGGCATAGATGAGCAGTACTTC. This translates into CASSLDVGGIDEQYF.